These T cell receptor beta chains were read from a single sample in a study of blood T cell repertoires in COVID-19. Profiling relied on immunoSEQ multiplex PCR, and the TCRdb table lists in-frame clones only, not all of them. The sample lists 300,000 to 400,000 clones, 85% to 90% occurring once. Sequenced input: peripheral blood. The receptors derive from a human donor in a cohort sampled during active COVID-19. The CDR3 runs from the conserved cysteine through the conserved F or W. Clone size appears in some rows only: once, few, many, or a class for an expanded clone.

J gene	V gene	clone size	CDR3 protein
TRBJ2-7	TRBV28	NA	CASSFDRVADEQYF
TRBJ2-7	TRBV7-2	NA	CASSFGLAGYEQYF
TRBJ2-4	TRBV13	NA	CASSQAGGLRDIQYF
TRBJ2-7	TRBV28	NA	CASSLWTSPTQYEQYF
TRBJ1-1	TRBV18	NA	CASSPWRQGPRGTEAFF
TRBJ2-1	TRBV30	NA	CAWTGGRYEQFF
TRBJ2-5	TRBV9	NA	CASSVGLAEEETQYF
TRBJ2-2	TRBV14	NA	CASSRGLPNTGELFF
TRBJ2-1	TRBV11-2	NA	CASSFLAGVGAEQFF
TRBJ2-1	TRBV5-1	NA	CASSLMPSGRNNEQFF
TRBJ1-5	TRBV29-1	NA	CSVSDRGNQPQHF
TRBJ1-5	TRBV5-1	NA	CASHSGGQCTPVTSNQPQHF
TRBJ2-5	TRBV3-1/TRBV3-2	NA	CASSQSLREETQYF
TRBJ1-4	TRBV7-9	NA	CASSLWASEKLFF
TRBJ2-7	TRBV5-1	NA	CASSPRTGGDEQYF
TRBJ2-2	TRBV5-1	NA	CASSLSRSQGELFF
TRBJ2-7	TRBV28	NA	CASSPSGLFYEQYF
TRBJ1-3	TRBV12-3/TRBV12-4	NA	CASSQNSGNTIYF
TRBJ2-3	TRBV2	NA	CASSVDREFSDTQYF
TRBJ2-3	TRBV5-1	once	CASSSGLAGGPADTQYF
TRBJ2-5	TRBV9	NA	CASSPGTSGVETQYF
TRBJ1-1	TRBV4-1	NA	CASSQNPGQGSVAFF
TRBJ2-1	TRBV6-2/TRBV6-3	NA	CASSYPGSGDEQFF
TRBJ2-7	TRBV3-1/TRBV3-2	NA	CASSQVLYEQYF
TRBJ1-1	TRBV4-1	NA	CASSQDLAGDRTEAFF
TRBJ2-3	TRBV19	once	CASSIDGTGLTPSTDAQYF
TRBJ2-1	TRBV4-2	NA	CASSQDQIAASYNEQFF
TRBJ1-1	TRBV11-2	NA	CASSLPHSMNTEAFF
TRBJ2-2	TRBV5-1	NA	CASSLDGQLTGELFF
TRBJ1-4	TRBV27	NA	CASSDLGATNEKLFF
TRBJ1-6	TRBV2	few	CASSDDSSYNSPLHF
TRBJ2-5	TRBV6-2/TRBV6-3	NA	CASSYSAALSGRGGRETQYF
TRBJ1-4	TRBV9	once	CASSRNPVGGTEKLFF
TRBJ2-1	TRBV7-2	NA	CASSLTTSGVGEQFF
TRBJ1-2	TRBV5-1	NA	CASSPGGYGYTF
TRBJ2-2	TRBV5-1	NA	CASSLEAGEGGELFF
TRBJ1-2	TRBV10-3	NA	CAISGVEREVYGYTF
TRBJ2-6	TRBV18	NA	CASSSPRGDHSGANVLTF
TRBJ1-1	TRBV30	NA	CAWTTVRLWTEAFF
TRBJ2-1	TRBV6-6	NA	CASSQQGPGGADEQFF
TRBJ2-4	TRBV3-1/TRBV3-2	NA	CASSPGEGGQYF
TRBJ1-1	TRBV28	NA	CASSLQWGAGTEAFF
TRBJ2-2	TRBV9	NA	CASSVGLAGVNTGELFF
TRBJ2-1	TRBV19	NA	CASRTGSYNEQFF
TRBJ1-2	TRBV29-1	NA	CSVEDRNANYGYTF
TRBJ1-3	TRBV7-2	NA	CASSLDSSGNTIYF
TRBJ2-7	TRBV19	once	CASNWGGAENEQYF
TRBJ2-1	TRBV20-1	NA	CSALGGNEQFF
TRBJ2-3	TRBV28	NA	CASSPRGRGQSDTQYF
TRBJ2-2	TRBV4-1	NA	CASSLTISGTGGTGELFF